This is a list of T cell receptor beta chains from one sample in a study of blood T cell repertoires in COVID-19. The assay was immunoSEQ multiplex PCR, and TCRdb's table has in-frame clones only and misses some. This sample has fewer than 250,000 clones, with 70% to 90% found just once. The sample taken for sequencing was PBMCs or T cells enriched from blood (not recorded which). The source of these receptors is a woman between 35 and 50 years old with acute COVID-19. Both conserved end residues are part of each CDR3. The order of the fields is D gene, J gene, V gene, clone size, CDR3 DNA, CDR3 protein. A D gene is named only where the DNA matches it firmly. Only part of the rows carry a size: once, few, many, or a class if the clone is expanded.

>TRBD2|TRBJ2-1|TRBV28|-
TGTGCCAGCCGTCGGAAGGTGGCGGGAGACCATGAGCAGTTCTTC
CASRRKVAGDHEQFF
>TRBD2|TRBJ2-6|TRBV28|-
TGTGCCAGCATGCTTGAGGGACTAGCGGGCTCTGGGGCCAACGTCCTGACTTTC
CASMLEGLAGSGANVLTF
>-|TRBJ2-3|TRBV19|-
TGTGCCAGTAGTATAGCGGGGGCAGATACGCAGTATTTT
CASSIAGADTQYF
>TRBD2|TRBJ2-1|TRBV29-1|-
TGCAGCGTTTCAATGACTAGCGATGAGCAGTTCTTC
CSVSMTSDEQFF
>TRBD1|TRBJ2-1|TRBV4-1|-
TGCGCCAGCAGCCAATCCGGGACAGGGGCGACGAATGAGCAGTTCTTC
CASSQSGTGATNEQFF
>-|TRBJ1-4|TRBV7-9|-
TGTGCCAGCAGCTTGGCTTCCGGGTCCGCTAATGAAAAACTGTTTTTT
CASSLASGSANEKLFF
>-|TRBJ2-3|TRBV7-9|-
TGTGCCAGCAGCGCGACAGGAACCGCTAGCACAGATACGCAGTATTTT
CASSATGTASTDTQYF
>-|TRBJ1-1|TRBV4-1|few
TGCGCCAGCAGCCAAGAAGGCTCCGGGGAAGCTTTCTTT
CASSQEGSGEAFF
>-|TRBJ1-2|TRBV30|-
TGTGCCTGGAGTCGGGTTCCGAATGGCTACACCTTC
CAWSRVPNGYTF
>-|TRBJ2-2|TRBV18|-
TGTGCCAGCTCACCCTTGGGACAATCCACCGGGGAGCTGTTTTTT
CASSPLGQSTGELFF
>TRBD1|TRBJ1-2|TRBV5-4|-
TGTGCCAGCAGCTTGGTGGGGAAACAGGGGGCTAACTATGGCTACACCTTC
CASSLVGKQGANYGYTF
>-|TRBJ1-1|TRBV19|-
TGTGCCAGTAGGATCCAGGCATACTCGAACACTGAAGCTTTCTTT
CASRIQAYSNTEAFF
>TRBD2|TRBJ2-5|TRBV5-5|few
TGTGCCAGCAGCTTGTTGCTAGCGGGAGGGCCAGGTGGAGAGACCCAGTACTTC
CASSLLLAGGPGGETQYF
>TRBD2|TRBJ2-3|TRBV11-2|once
TGTGCCAGCAGCCGAAGGACTAGCGACACAGATACGCAGTATTTT
CASSRRTSDTDTQYF
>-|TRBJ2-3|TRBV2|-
TGTGCCAGCAGTTATGGGCAGCCTTTTTTGACGCAGTATTTT
CASSYGQPFLTQYF
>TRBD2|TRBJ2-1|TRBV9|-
TGTGCCAGCAGCGTAGGGCAGGGAGGGACTAGCGGCACAAGCGAGCAGTTCTTC
CASSVGQGGTSGTSEQFF
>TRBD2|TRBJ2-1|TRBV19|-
TGTGCCACTTCCCTAGCGGGAGTTACATCCTACAATGAGCAGTTCTTC
CATSLAGVTSYNEQFF
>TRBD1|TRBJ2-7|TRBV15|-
TGTGCCACCAGCAGAGAAACAGGGACAGGGGCCTCCTACGAGCAGTACTTC
CATSRETGTGASYEQYF
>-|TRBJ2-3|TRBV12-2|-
TGTGCAAGTCGCTTCCCTTGGCCCGGGTATTCTAGCACAGATACGCAGTATTTT
CASRFPWPGYSSTDTQYF
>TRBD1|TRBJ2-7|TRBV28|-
TGTGCCAGCAGTCTGGGGGGGACAGGGGGCCACGAGCAGTACTTC
CASSLGGTGGHEQYF
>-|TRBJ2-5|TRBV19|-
TGTGCCAGTGCCCTAGGGGAAGGGGAGACCCAGTACTTC
CASALGEGETQYF
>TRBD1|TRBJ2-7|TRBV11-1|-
TGTGCCAGCAGCTTAGCCACAGGGGGTTCCTACGAGCAGTACTTC
CASSLATGGSYEQYF